These T cell receptor beta chains were read from a single sample in a study of patients and donors after allogeneic stem cell transplantation. TCRdb redid the calling of the RT-PCR reads with MiXCR, one entry per CDR3 protein. The data contain about 960,000 distinct CDR3 sequences, 15% to 20% of them singletons. The sequencing sample was made of blood, either unsorted or a sorted T cell fraction (not recorded which). The receptors here all came from a human donor who was either an allogeneic HSCT recipient or a stem cell or donor lymphocyte infusion donor (not recorded which). It is not recorded whose cells these are; they may come from a transplant donor. CDR3s include the opening cysteine and the closing phenylalanine or tryptophan. D genes are given only for firm matches. Only part of the rows carry a size: once, few, many, or a class if the clone is expanded.

TRBV7-8	TRBJ1-6	-	-	CASSLQVYNSPLHF	TGTGCCAGCAGCTTACAGGTGTATAATTCACCCCTCCACTTT
TRBV5-8	TRBJ2-3	few	-	CASSLIGGADTQYF	TGTGCCAGCAGCTTGATCGGGGGTGCAGATACGCAGTATTTT
TRBV4-2	TRBJ2-7	once	TRBD2	CVSSQWRESYEQYF	TGTGTCAGCAGCCAATGGCGGGAGAGCTACGAGCAGTACTTC
TRBV2	TRBJ2-7	-	-	CASSEATGRYEQYF	TGTGCCAGCAGTGAAGCGACGGGCCGCTACGAGCAGTACTTC
TRBV6-1	TRBJ2-5	-	TRBD1	CASQGQGQETQYF	TGTGCCAGCCAAGGACAGGGCCAAGAGACCCAGTACTTC
TRBV12-3/TRBV12-4	TRBJ1-4	many	-	CASSPRGDEKLFF	TGTGCCAGCAGTCCCCGGGGGGATGAAAAACTGTTTTTT
TRBV11-3	TRBJ1-4	-	-	CASSLSLMGTTNEKLFF	TGTGCCAGCAGCTTAAGCCTCATGGGGACAACTAATGAAAAACTGTTTTTT
TRBV18	TRBJ2-7	few	TRBD2	CASSHRTSGSSYEQYF	TGTGCCAGCTCACATCGGACTAGCGGGAGCTCCTACGAGCAGTACTTC
TRBV30	TRBJ2-1	-	TRBD2	CAWRGGRQFF	TGTGCCTGGCGGGGGGGCCGGCAGTTCTTC
TRBV20-1	TRBJ2-1	-	TRBD2	CSAPRGGGPNEQFF	TGCAGTGCCCCGCGGGGGGGCGGGCCCAATGAGCAGTTCTTC
TRBV29-1	TRBJ2-6	-	-	CSVAPGDGANVLTF	TGCAGCGTTGCCCCAGGGGACGGGGCCAACGTCCTGACTTTC
TRBV7-9	TRBJ1-1	few	-	CASSLPGRDEAFF	TGTGCCAGCAGCTTACCTGGACGGGATGAAGCTTTCTTT
TRBV11-2	TRBJ2-2	-	TRBD2	CASRPGTSSGGATRELFF	TGTGCCAGCAGACCGGGAACATCTAGCGGGGGGGCAACGCGGGAGCTGTTTTTT
TRBV12-3/TRBV12-4	TRBJ2-7	many	-	CASSPAGGRPYEQYF	TGTGCCAGCAGTCCAGCGGGTGGACGGCCCTACGAGCAGTACTTC
TRBV25-1	TRBJ1-6	-	-	CASSGKEPLHF	TGTGCCAGCAGTGGGAAGGAACCCCTCCACTTT
TRBV30	TRBJ1-2	-	-	CACNPWYGYTF	TGTGCCTGCAACCCCTGGTATGGCTACACCTTC
TRBV12-3/TRBV12-4	TRBJ2-5	few	TRBD1	CASSKDRPGETQYF	TGTGCCAGCAGTAAGGACAGGCCGGGGGAGACCCAGTACTTC
TRBV20-1	TRBJ2-1	few	-	CSARAWGAIKYNEQFF	TGCAGTGCTAGAGCCTGGGGGGCTATTAAGTACAATGAGCAGTTCTTC
TRBV18	TRBJ2-1	few	TRBD1	CASSPLGTGGLNEQFF	TGTGCCAGCTCACCACTGGGGACAGGGGGCTTGAATGAGCAGTTCTTC
TRBV10-3	TRBJ1-1	-	-	CAISDPGGVQGEAFF	TGTGCCATCAGTGACCCCGGAGGGGTACAGGGTGAAGCTTTCTTT
TRBV2	TRBJ2-3	-	-	CASRDPGGPDTQYF	TGTGCCAGCAGAGACCCTGGTGGCCCAGATACGCAGTATTTT
TRBV6-1	TRBJ2-1	-	-	CASTRAVSYNEQFF	TGTGCCAGCACCCGAGCGGTCTCCTACAATGAGCAGTTCTTC
TRBV20-1	TRBJ1-2	few	-	CSAIQGFVGYTF	TGCAGTGCGATACAGGGTTTTGTTGGCTACACCTTC
TRBV24-1	TRBJ1-2	few	-	CATSDLRGMDGYTF	TGTGCCACCAGTGATTTGCGAGGGATGGATGGCTACACCTTC
TRBV4-2	TRBJ2-1	-	-	CASSPAVADSYNEQFF	TGTGCCAGCAGCCCTGCGGTCGCTGACTCCTACAATGAGCAGTTCTTC
TRBV20-1	TRBJ2-1	many	-	CSARVDDSSYNEQFF	TGCAGTGCTAGAGTTGATGACAGCTCCTACAATGAGCAGTTCTTC
TRBV6-2/TRBV6-3	TRBJ1-1	-	-	CASSPHRSTDTEAFF	TGTGCCAGCAGTCCCCATCGGTCCACGGACACTGAAGCTTTCTTT
TRBV7-6	TRBJ2-1	few	TRBD1	CASSRQGGAEQFF	TGTGCCAGCAGCCGACAGGGCGGAGCTGAGCAGTTCTTC
TRBV12-3/TRBV12-4	TRBJ2-3	few	-	CASKGSVTQYF	TGTGCCAGCAAGGGGTCTGTTACGCAGTATTTT
TRBV6-1	TRBJ1-5	-	-	CASSEASHRVNQPQHF	TGTGCCAGCAGTGAAGCGTCCCACAGGGTCAATCAGCCCCAGCATTTT
TRBV7-9	TRBJ2-5	few	-	CAGGQNQETQYF	TGTGCCGGTGGACAGAACCAAGAGACCCAGTACTTC
TRBV10-3	TRBJ1-1	-	TRBD1	CAIRRTGGNTEAFF	TGTGCCATCAGGCGGACAGGGGGCAACACTGAAGCTTTCTTT
TRBV30	TRBJ2-7	few	TRBD1	CAWSPQGGEQYF	TGTGCCTGGAGTCCACAGGGGGGCGAGCAGTACTTC
TRBV9	TRBJ2-2	-	TRBD2	CASSVSRLAGLQTGELFF	TGTGCCAGCAGCGTTTCCCGACTAGCGGGGCTCCAAACCGGGGAGCTGTTTTTT
TRBV5-5	TRBJ1-2	-	-	CASIGSGDYGYTF	TGTGCCAGCATCGGGAGTGGGGACTATGGCTACACCTTC
TRBV6-1	TRBJ1-2	few	-	CASSDPWSPYGYTF	TGTGCCAGCAGTGACCCGTGGTCCCCCTATGGCTACACCTTC
TRBV7-3	TRBJ1-1	few	-	CASSHLMNTEAFF	TGTGCCAGCAGCCACCTCATGAACACTGAAGCTTTCTTT
TRBV7-7	TRBJ2-1	few	-	CASSLVSGRGPGNEQFF	TGTGCCAGCAGCTTAGTGTCGGGCAGGGGACCGGGTAATGAGCAGTTCTTC
TRBV20-1	TRBJ2-3	-	-	CSARSSVPDTQYF	TGCAGTGCTAGATCCTCGGTCCCAGATACGCAGTATTTT
TRBV24-1	TRBJ2-1	few	-	CATSDLVGSSYNEQFF	TGTGCCACCAGTGACCTCGTTGGTAGCTCCTACAATGAGCAGTTCTTC
TRBV20-1	TRBJ1-2	-	-	CSASGGGPYGYTF	TGCAGTGCCTCTGGGGGGGGGCCCTATGGCTACACCTTC
TRBV21-1	TRBJ1-5	few	-	CASSTSPRDQPQHF	TGTGCCAGCAGCACTAGTCCCCGGGATCAGCCCCAGCATTTT
TRBV18	TRBJ1-3	-	TRBD1	CASSPMTGGNSGNTIYF	TGTGCCAGCTCACCGATGACAGGGGGCAACTCTGGAAACACCATATATTTT
TRBV7-2	TRBJ1-1	few	TRBD1	CASTLRTGGTEAFF	TGTGCCAGCACCTTAAGGACAGGGGGAACTGAAGCTTTCTTT
TRBV9	TRBJ2-1	few	-	CASSVTTEYNEQFF	TGTGCCAGCAGCGTTACGACAGAATATAATGAGCAGTTCTTC